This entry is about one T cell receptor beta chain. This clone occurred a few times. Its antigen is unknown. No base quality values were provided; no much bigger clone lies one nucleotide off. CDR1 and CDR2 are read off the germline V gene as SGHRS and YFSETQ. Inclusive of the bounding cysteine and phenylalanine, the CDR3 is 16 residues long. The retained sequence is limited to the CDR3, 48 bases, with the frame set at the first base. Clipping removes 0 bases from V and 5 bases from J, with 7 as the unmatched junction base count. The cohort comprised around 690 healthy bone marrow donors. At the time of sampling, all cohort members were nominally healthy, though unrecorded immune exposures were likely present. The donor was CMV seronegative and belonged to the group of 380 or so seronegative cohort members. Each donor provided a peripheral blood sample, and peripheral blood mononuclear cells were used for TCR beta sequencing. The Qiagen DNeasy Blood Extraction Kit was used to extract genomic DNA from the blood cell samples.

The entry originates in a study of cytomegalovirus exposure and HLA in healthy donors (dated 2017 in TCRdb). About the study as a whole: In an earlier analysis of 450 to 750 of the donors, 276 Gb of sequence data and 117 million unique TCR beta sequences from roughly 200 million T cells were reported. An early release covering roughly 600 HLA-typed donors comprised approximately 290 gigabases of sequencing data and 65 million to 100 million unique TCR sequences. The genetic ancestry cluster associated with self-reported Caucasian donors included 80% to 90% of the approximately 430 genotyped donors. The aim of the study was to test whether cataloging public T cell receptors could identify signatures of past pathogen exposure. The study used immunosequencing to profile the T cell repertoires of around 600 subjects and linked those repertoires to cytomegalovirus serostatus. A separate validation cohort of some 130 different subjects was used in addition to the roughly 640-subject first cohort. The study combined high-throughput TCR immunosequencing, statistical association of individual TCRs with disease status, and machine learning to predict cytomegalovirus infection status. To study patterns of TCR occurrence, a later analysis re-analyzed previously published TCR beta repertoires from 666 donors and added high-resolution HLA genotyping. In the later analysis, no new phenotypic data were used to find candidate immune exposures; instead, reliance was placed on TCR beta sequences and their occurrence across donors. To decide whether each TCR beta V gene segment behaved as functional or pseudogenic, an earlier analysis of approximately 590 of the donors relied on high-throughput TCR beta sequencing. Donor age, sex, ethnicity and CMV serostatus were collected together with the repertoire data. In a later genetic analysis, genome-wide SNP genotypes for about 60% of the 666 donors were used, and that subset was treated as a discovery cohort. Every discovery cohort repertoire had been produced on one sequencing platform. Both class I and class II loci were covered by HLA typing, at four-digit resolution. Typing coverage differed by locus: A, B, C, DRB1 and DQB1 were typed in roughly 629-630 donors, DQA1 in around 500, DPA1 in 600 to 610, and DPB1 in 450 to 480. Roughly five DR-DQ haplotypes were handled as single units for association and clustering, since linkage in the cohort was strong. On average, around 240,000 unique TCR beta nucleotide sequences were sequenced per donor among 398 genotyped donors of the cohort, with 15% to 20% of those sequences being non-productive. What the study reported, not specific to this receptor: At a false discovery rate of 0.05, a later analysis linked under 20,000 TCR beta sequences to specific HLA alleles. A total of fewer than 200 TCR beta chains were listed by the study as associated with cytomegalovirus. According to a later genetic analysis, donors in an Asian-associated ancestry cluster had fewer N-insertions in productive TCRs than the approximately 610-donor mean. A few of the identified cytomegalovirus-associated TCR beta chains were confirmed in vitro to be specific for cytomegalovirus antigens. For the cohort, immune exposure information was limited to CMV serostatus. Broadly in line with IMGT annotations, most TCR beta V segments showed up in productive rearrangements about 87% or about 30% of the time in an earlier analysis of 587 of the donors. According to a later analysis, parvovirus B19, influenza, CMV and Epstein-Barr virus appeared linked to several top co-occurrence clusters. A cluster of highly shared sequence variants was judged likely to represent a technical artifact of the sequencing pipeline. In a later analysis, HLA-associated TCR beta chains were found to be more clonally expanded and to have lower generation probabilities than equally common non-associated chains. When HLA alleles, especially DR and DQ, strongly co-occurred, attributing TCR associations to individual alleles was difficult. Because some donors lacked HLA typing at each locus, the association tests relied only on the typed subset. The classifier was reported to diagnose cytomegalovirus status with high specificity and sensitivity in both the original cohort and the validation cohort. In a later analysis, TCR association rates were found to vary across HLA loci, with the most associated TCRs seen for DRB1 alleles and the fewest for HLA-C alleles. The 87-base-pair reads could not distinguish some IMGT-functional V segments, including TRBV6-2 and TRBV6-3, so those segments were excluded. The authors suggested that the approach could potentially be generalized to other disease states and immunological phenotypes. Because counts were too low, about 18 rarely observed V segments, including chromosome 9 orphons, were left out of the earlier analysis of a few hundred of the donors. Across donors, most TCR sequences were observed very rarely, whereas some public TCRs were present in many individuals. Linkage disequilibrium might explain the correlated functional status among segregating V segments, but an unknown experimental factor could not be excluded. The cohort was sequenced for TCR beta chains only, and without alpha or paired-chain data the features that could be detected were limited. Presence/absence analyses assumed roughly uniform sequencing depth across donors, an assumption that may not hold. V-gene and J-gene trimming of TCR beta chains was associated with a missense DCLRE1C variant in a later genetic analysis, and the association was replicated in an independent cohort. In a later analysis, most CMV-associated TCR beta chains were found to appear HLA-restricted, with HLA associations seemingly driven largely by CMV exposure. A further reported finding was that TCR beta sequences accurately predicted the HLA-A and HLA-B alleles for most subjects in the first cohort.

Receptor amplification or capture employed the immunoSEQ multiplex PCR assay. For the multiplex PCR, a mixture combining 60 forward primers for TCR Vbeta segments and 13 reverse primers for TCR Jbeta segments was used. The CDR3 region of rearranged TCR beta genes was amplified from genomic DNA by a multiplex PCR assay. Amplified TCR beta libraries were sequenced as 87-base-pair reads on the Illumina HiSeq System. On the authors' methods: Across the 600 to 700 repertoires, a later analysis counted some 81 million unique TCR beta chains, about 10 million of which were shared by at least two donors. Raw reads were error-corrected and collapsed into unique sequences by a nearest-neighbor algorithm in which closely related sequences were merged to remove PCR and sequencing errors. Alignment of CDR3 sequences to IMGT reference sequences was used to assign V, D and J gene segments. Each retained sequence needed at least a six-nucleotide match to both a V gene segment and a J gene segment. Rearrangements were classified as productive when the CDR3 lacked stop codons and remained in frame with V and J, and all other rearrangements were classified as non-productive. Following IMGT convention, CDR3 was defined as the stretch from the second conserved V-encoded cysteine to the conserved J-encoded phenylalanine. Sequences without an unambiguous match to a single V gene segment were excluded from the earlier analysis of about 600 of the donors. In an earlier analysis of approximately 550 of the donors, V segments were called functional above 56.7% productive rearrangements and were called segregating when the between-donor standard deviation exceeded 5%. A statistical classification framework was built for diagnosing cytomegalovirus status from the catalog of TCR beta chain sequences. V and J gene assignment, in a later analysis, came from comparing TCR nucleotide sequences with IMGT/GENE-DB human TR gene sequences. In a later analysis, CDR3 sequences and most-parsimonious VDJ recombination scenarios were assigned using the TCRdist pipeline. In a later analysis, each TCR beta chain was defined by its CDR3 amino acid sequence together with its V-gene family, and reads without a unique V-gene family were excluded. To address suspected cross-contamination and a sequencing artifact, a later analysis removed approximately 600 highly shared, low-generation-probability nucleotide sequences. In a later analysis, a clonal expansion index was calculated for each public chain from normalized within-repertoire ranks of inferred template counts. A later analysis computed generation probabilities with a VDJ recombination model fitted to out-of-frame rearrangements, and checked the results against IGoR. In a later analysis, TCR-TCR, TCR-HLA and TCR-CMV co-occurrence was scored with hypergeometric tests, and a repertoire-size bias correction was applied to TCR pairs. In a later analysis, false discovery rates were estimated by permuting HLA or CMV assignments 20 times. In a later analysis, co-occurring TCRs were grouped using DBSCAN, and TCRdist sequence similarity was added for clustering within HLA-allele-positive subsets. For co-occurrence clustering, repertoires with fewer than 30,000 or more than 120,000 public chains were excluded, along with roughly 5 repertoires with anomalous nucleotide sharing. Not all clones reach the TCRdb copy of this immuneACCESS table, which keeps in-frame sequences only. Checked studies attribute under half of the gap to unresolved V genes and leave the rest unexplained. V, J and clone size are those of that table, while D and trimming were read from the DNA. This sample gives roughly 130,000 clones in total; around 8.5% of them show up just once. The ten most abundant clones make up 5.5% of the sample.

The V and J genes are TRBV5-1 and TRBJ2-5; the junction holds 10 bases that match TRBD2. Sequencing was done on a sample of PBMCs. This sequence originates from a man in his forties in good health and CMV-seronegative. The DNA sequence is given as TGCGCCAGCAGCTTGGCCGGAGCGGGGGGGCTGGAGACCCAGTACTTC. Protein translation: CASSLAGAGGLETQYF.